This T cell receptor beta chain was captured by sequencing in a study of radiation and T cells in renal cell carcinoma (dated by TCRdb to about 2020). For the wider study: Samples came from a clinical trial, in which primary renal cell carcinomas received 15 Gy stereotactic body radiation therapy followed by nephrectomy 4 weeks later. A total of around 53 samples underwent TCR beta sequencing, made up of 26 tumors and about 27 peripheral blood samples. Across all 53 samples, around 4,000,000 unique CDR3 nucleotide sequences encoding roughly 2.7 million unique CDR3 amino acid sequences were identified. The full study reports these points: In blood, the top tumor clonotypes increased between baseline and 2 weeks post-radiation and then shrank by 4 weeks, which suggests that tumor-resident clones expanded only transiently. The single-armed trial design could not address effects of radiation dose or scheduling on the TCR repertoire. Tracking of blood repertoire dynamics stopped at approximately 4 weeks after treatment, with no follow-up past that point. Because no pretreatment tumor biopsies were available, whether clonotypes were present in the tumor at baseline could not be determined.

The time point label, read with the paper, signifies: blood 2 weeks post-SBRT. This specimen's treatment or condition label, interpreted: 15 Gy SBRT to primary tumor, nephrectomy 4 weeks later. Serial peripheral blood from radiation-treated patients was sampled at baseline, 2 weeks and 4 weeks after SBRT to track tumor-enriched clonotypes. Every patient's renal cell carcinoma showed clear cell pathology. Genomic DNA for TCR sequencing was prepared using the QIAamp DNA Blood Mini Kit (Qiagen). Only samples passing all quality control checks were included in the analyses. TCR beta libraries were generated from genomic DNA with the immunoSEQ kit, following the manufacturer's recommendations. Library preparation used a first multiplex PCR with proprietary primers, then a second PCR adding unique barcodes, with bead cleanups after each round. Each sample batch included a kit-provided positive control reaction and a negative control reaction. The final libraries were assessed on an Agilent 4200 TapeStation D1000 ScreenTape, pooled by volume, and quantified by qPCR. Sequencing was performed on an Illumina NextSeq500 using a MidOutput 150-cycle cartridge, with 156 Read1 cycles, 15 Index1 cycles, and the kit custom primers. The pooled library was loaded at around 1.1 pM with about 20% PhiX control spiked in. The original methods were these. Vendor-processed data were analyzed in R, with a clonotype defined as all T cells sharing the same CDR3 nucleotide sequence. In the clone abundance analyses, frequencies were normalized to the 10,000 most abundant clones in each sample. Public T cell clones, which averaged fewer than five per sample, were excluded before analysis. An abundance difference of at least 32-fold between compartments was the criterion for calling clonotypes tumor-enriched or baseline blood-enriched. A beta-binomial differential abundance model was used to identify clonotypes that expanded or contracted between blood time points. Similarity between tumor and blood repertoires was quantified using the Baroni-Urbani and Buser coefficient, and groups were compared with two-tailed Wilcoxon tests in R. TCRdb obtained this table from immuneACCESS and retained in-frame rearrangements with V and J assigned. These tables miss some clones; where compared with another copy, unresolved V genes account for less than half of the shortfall, and the remainder is unexplained. For V, J and clone size, that table is used; D and trimming come from the DNA. Within this sample are around 75,000 clones, with roughly 87% of them counted one time only. 5.8% of the sample is in the top ten clones.

On this clone: Its binding antigen is unknown. No quality values exist for individual bases; no much larger clone is one base distant.

The material sequenced was blood, taken from a patient whose treatment included radiotherapy and nephrectomy. The source of this sequence is a man between 60 and 70 years old with renal cell carcinoma.

The encoded CDR3 is CASSLGTGPDTQYF. In nucleotide form, the sequence is TGCGCCAGCAGCCTCGGGACAGGGCCAGATACGCAGTATTTT. Here the chain combines TRBV4-1 and TRBJ2-3; the central 9 bases match TRBD1. The V end gives up 4 bases and the J end 4 bases, leaving 3 bases in the junction not matched to a gene. CDR1 and CDR2, per the germline V gene, are MGHRA and YSYEKL. The CDR3, from cysteine to phenylalanine, totals 14 residues. Of all the DNA, just the CDR3 is kept, 42 bases in frame from base 1.